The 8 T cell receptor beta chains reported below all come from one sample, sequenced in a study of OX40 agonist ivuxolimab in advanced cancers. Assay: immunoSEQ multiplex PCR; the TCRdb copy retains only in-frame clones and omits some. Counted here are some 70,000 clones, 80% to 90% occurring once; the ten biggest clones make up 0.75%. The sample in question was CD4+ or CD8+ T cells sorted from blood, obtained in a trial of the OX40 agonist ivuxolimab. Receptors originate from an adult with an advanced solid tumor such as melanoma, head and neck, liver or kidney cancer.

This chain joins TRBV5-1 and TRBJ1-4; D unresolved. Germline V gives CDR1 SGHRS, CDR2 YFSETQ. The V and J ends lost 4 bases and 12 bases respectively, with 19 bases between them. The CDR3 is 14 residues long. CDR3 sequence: CASSPSDPGRELFF. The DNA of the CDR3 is TGCGCCAGCAGCCCCTCCGACCCAGGAAGGGAACTGTTTTTT. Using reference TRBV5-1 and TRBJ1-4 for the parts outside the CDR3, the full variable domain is KAGVTQTPRYLIKTRGQQVTLSCSPISGHRSVSWYQQTPGQGLQFLFEYFSETQRNKGNFPGRFSGRQFSNSRSEMNVSTLELGDSALYLCASSPSDPGRELFFGSGTQLSVL.

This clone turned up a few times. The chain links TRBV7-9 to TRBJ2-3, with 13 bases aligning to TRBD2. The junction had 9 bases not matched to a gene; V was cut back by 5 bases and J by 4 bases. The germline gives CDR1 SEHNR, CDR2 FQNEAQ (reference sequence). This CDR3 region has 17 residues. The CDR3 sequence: CASSRGTSGVFPDTQYF. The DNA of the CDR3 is TGTGCCAGCAGCCGAGGGACTAGCGGGGTCTTCCCAGATACGCAGTATTTT.

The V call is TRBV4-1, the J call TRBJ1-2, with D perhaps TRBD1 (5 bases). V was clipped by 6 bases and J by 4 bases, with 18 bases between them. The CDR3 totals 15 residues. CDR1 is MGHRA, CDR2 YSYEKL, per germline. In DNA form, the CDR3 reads TGCGCCAGCAGGATAACGACCCAGGGCCTCTATGGCTACACCTTC. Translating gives CASRITTQGLYGYTF.

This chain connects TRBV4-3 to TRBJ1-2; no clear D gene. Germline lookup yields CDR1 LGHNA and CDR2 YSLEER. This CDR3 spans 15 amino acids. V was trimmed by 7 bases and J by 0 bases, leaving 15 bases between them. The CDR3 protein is CASTLDREANYGYTF. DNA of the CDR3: TGCGCCAGCACCTTAGACCGGGAAGCTAACTATGGCTACACCTTC.

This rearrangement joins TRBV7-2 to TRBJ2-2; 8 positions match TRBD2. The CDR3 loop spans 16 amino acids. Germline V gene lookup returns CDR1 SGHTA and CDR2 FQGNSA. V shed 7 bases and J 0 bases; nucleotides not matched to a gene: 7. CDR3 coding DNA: TGTGCCAGCAACGGGGGGGCAGTCGCGAACACCGGGGAGCTGTTTTTT. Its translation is CASNGGAVANTGELFF.

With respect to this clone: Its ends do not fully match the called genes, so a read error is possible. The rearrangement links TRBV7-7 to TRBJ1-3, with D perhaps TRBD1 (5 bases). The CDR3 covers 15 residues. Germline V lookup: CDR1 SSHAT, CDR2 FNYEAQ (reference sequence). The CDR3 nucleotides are TGTGCTAGCAGCTTAGGGCAGGGTGCTGGAAACACCATATATTTT. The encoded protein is CASSLGQGAGNTIYF.

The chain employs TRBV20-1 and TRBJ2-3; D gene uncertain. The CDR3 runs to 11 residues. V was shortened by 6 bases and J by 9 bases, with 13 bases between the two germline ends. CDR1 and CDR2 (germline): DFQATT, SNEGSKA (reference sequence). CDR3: CSAPLQATQYF. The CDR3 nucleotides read TGCAGTGCCCCGTTGCAAGCGACGCAGTATTTT.

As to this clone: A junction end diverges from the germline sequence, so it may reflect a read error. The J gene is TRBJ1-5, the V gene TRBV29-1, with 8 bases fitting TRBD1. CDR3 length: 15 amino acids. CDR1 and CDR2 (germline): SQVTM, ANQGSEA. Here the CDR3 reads CSVEDGTGLNQPQHF. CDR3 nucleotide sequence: TGCAGCGTCGAAGACGGGACAGGACTCAATCAGCCCCAGCATTTT.